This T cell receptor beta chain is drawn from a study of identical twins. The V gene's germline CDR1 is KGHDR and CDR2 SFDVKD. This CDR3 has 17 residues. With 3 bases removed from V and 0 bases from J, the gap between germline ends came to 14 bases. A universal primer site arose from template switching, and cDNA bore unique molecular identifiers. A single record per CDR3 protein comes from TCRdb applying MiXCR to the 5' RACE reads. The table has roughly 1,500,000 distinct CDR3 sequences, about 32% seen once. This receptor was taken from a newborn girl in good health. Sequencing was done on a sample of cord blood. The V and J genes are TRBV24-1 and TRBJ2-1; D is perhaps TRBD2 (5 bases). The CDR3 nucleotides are TGTGCCACCAGTGATCTGAAAGCGGAGAGCTCCTACAATGAGCAGTTCTTC. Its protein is CATSDLKAESSYNEQFF.